One and the same sample provided the 20 T cell receptor beta chains below, sequenced in a study of blood T cell repertoires in COVID-19. Clones were sequenced by immunoSEQ multiplex PCR, and TCRdb holds only the in-frame ones, with some missing. The table lists approximately 68,000 clones, roughly three quarters of them singletons. Sequenced material: peripheral blood. The receptors were sampled from a woman in her forties or fifties with acute or convalescent COVID-19.

The gene calls are TRBV28 and TRBJ2-7; 7 nucleotides agree with TRBD2. This CDR3 is 15 amino acids long. The V and J ends lost 2 bases and 4 bases, in that order; junction bases with no gene match: 8. Germline V lookup: CDR1 MDHEN, CDR2 SYDVKM. The CDR3 loop reads CASSLAGERGYEQYF. The CDR3 DNA reads TGTGCCAGCAGTTTAGCGGGAGAGAGAGGTTACGAGCAGTACTTC.

V gene TRBV9 combines with J gene TRBJ1-2; D is undetermined. Germline V gene sequence: CDR1 SGDLS, CDR2 YYNGEE. The length of the CDR3 is 16 residues. With 2 bases removed from V and 7 bases from J, the gap between germline ends came to 21 bases. This CDR3 is CASSVTLSLTLSGYTF. The CDR3 DNA sequence: TGTGCCAGCAGCGTTACCCTTAGCCTCACACTCAGTGGCTACACCTTC. The full variable domain, rest sourced from reference TRBV9 and TRBJ1-2, is DSGVTQTPKHLITATGQRVTLRCSPRSGDLSVYWYQQSLDQGLQFLIQYYNGEERAKGNILERFSAQQFPDLHSELNLSSLELGDSALYFCASSVTLSLTLSGYTFGSGTRLTVV.

The chain carries TRBV11-2 and TRBJ2-1; no clear D. The CDR3 extends over 13 amino acids. V lost 4 bases to trimming and J lost 4 bases, with 8 bases between them. Germline V CDR1 and CDR2: SGHAT, FQNNGV. The CDR3 region is CASSSSVYNEQFF. The CDR3 DNA sequence: TGTGCCAGCAGCTCCTCAGTTTACAATGAGCAGTTCTTC.

CDR3 loop: CASSLGHYYEQYF. CDR3 sequence (DNA): TGTGCCAGTAGTCTGGGACATTATTACGAGCAGTACTTC. J is TRBJ2-7 and V is TRBV19; D is possibly TRBD1 (6 bases). Trimming pared 5 bases from V and 4 bases from J, leaving 12 bases between. The CDR3 contains 13 residues. Germline values: CDR1 LNHDA, CDR2 SQIVND (reference sequence).

V usage is TRBV7-2 and J usage is TRBJ2-5, with D possibly being TRBD1 (6 bases). The germline gives CDR1 SGHTA, CDR2 FQGNSA. The CDR3 contains 16 residues. V lost 1 base and J 5 bases, leaving 17 bases between the germline ends. The CDR3 bases are TGTGCCAGCAGCTTAGGGCTTCACAGGGTCGGGGAGACCCAGTACTTC. Its translation: CASSLGLHRVGETQYF.

CDR3 loop: CASRTSGGAGEQFF. The CDR3 DNA sequence: TGTGCCAGCAGAACTAGCGGGGGGGCGGGTGAGCAGTTCTTC. The V gene is TRBV6-5, the J gene TRBJ2-1, with TRBD2 matching over 13 bases. The CDR3 has 14 residues. V was pared by 6 bases and J by 9 bases, with 5 bases of the junction left unmatched. The germline CDR1 and CDR2 sequences are MNHEY and SVGAGI.

This chain uses TRBV15 with TRBJ2-5; no reliable D call. V lost 1 base and J lost 2, with 5 bases in between. The CDR3 loop spans 13 amino acids. The germline CDR1 and CDR2 sequences are LNHNV and YYDKDF (reference sequence). The CDR3 DNA reads as TGTGCCACCAGCAGAGCCAGGCAAGAGACCCAGTACTTC. Translated, it gives CATSRARQETQYF.

This clone was detected only a few times. The chain recombines TRBV28 with TRBJ2-1; 10 nucleotides line up with TRBD2. The CDR3 sequence is 15 residues long. The germline CDR1 and CDR2 sequences are MDHEN and SYDVKM. The junction had 3 bases not matched to a gene; V was cut back by 3 bases and J by 4 bases. This CDR3 is CASSLSSGRYNEQFF. Here the CDR3 DNA reads TGTGCCAGCAGTTTGAGTAGCGGGAGGTACAATGAGCAGTTCTTC.

V usage is TRBV27 and J usage is TRBJ1-1; a possible D gene is TRBD1 (6 bases). Germline loops: CDR1 MNHEY, CDR2 SMNVEV (reference sequence). This CDR3 is 13 amino acids long. Deletions cut 8 bases from V and 5 bases from J, with 15 bases between. CDR3 amino acids: CASSTGGPTEAFF. CDR3 bases: TGTGCCAGCTCCACGGGGGGCCCTACTGAAGCTTTCTTT.

The chain employs TRBV18 and TRBJ2-7; 9 bases agree with TRBD2. J gave up 1 base and V 2 bases, and 3 bases lay outside the gene matches. The CDR3 is 15 amino acids. The germline CDR1 and CDR2 sequences are KGHSH and LQKENI. CDR3 nucleotide sequence: TGTGCCAGCTCACCAAATAGCGGGAGTTCCTACGAGCAGTACTTC. Translation: CASSPNSGSSYEQYF.

This clone was recorded once. The chain combines TRBV7-9 with TRBJ2-7, with 14 positions matching TRBD2. V lost 4 bases to trimming and J lost 5 bases; unmatched junction nucleotides: 7. Germline CDR1 and CDR2: SEHNR and FQNEAQ (reference sequence). The CDR3 covers 16 residues. The CDR3 DNA reads as TGTGCCAGCAGCTCCCGCGGGACTAGCGGGAGAAACGAGCAGTACTTC. This sequence encodes CASSSRGTSGRNEQYF.

The chain employs TRBV7-2 and TRBJ2-1, with D tentatively TRBD2 (5 bases). Per the germline V gene, CDR1 is SGHTA and CDR2 is FQGNSA. The CDR3 totals 14 residues. V gave up 1 base and J gave up 6 bases, with 10 bases separating them. In DNA form, the CDR3 reads TGTGCCAGCAGCTTAGGGGGAGTGGGCAATGAGCAGTTCTTC. This codes for CASSLGGVGNEQFF. The full variable domain, its missing parts supplied by reference TRBV7-2 and TRBJ2-1, is GAGVSQSPSNKVTEKGKDVELRCDPISGHTALYWYRQSLGQGLEFLIYFQGNSAPDKSGLPSDRFSAERTGGSVSTLTIQRTQQEDSAVYLCASSLGGVGNEQFFGPGTRLTVL.

This rearrangement joins TRBV21-1 to TRBJ1-5; the table's D call of TRBD1 was not tested on the DNA. TRBV21-1 is classified as a pseudogene. The CDR3 has 17 residues. The CDR3 region is CASSKVGRGCCNQPQHF. CDR3 nucleotides: TGTGCCAGCAGCAAAGTAGGCAGGGGGTGCTGCAATCAGCCCCAGCATTTT.

The chain is built from TRBV5-1 and TRBJ1-2; 9 bases align to TRBD1. Germline V gene sequence: CDR1 SGHRS, CDR2 YFSETQ. The V segment lost 0 bases and the J segment 5 bases; nucleotides outside the gene matches: 5. CDR3 length equals 15 residues. This chain's CDR3 is CASSLGQGVTYGYTF. The CDR3 DNA follows: TGCGCCAGCAGCTTGGGACAGGGGGTGACGTATGGCTACACCTTC.

V is TRBV19 and J is TRBJ2-1; 8 bases fit TRBD1. CDR1 LNHDA and CDR2 SQIVND come from the germline V gene (reference sequence). The CDR3 runs 13 residues. After removal of 6 bases from V and 9 bases from J, the junction contained 7 bases not matched to a gene. The CDR3 DNA sequence: TGTGCCAGTAGATCCCAGGGGGCGTCTGAGCAGTTCTTC. Translated: CASRSQGASEQFF.

In DNA form, the CDR3 reads TGTGCCAGCAGCTTCCGAGCGGGGGGCCTCTCCTACGAGCAGTACTTC. It translates to CASSFRAGGLSYEQYF. V gene TRBV7-9 combines with J gene TRBJ2-7, with 9 bases lining up with TRBD2. The CDR3 runs to 16 residues. Germline CDR1 is SEHNR and CDR2 is FQNEAQ (reference sequence). Trimming removed 3 bases from V and 0 bases from J; junction bases left unmatched: 6.

The chain couples TRBV12-3 or TRBV12-4 to TRBJ1-2; D is possibly TRBD1 (5 bases). Trimming cost V 2 bases and J 6 bases, with 10 bases left between them. The CDR3 has 13 amino acids. In DNA form, the CDR3 reads TGTGCCAGCAGTTTAAGACAGCTAAATGGCTACACCTTC. Protein: CASSLRQLNGYTF.

The rearrangement uses TRBV19 and TRBJ2-7; 7 bases fit TRBD2. This CDR3 is 14 amino acids long. The germline CDR1 and CDR2 sequences are LNHDA and SQIVND (reference sequence). With V trimmed by 4 bases and J by 3 bases, 6 bases remained unmatched. Written as DNA, the CDR3 is TGTGCCAGTAGTACTGGCGGGAGAAGCTACGAGCAGTACTTC. This codes for CASSTGGRSYEQYF. Looking up the rest from reference TRBV19 and TRBJ2-7 gives the full variable domain: DGGITQSPKYLFRKEGQNVTLSCEQNLNHDAMYWYRQDPGQGLRLIYYSQIVNDFQKGDIAEGYSVSREKKESFPLTVTSAQKNPTAFYLCASSTGGRSYEQYFGPGTRLTVT.

The V gene is TRBV7-3, the J gene TRBJ2-1; 8 bases align to TRBD2. The CDR3 has 15 residues. Germline values: CDR1 SGHTA, CDR2 FQGTGA. V shed 5 bases, J shed 0 bases, and the junction held 3 bases outside the gene matches. Written as DNA, the CDR3 is TGTGCCAGCAGCCGGAGCGGGAGCTCCTACAATGAGCAGTTCTTC. It is translated as CASSRSGSSYNEQFF.

The J gene is TRBJ2-2, the V gene TRBV30; 9 bases are shared with TRBD1. Losses at the gene ends were 8 bases for V and 0 bases for J; bases not matched to a gene: 4. CDR1 is GTSNPN and CDR2 is SVGIG in the germline V gene (reference sequence). The CDR3 spans 14 residues. The CDR3 loop is CATGTGPNTGELFF. CDR3 bases: TGTGCCACCGGGACAGGGCCGAACACCGGGGAGCTGTTTTTT.